Each of the 26 T cell receptor beta chains below was sequenced from the same sample in a study of CD4+ T cells in melanoma. The data were produced by immunoSEQ multiplex PCR, yet TCRdb's version contains in-frame clones alone and is incomplete. Among tens of thousands of clones listed, over 60% were seen once. The sample consisted of tumor tissue. The receptors stem from a human donor with melanoma.

The chain combines TRBV7-6 with TRBJ1-6; D perhaps matches TRBD1 (6 bases). The CDR3 contains 15 residues. Trimming removed 3 bases from V and 5 bases from J, with 11 bases in between. Germline CDR1 is SGHVS and CDR2 is FNYEAQ. The CDR3 loop is CASSFSGADNSPLHF. CDR3 bases: TGTGCCAGCAGCTTTTCGGGGGCAGATAATTCACCCCTCCACTTT.

The chain employs TRBV11-2 and TRBJ2-7; D remains unclear. The CDR3 is 14 residues long. Between the trimmed V and J ends, which lost 5 bases and 3 bases, there was a span of 14 bases. CDR1 and CDR2 (germline): SGHAT, FQNNGV. The CDR3 reads CASSRAEVGYEQYF. The CDR3 DNA follows: TGTGCCAGCAGCCGGGCCGAGGTGGGCTACGAGCAGTACTTC.

This chain joins TRBV6-5 and TRBJ2-5; 7 bases line up with TRBD2. The CDR3 loop spans 15 amino acids. Germline lookup yields CDR1 MNHEY and CDR2 SVGAGI. Trimming removed 6 bases from V and 3 bases from J; junction bases left unmatched: 10. CDR3 DNA: TGTGCCAGCAGGGCACTCTTTCGGGGGGAAGAGACCCAGTACTTC. It specifies CASRALFRGEETQYF.

V and J are TRBV5-6 and TRBJ1-1, with D perhaps TRBD1 (5 bases). With 0 bases removed from V and 6 bases from J, the gap between germline ends came to 9 bases. The CDR3 totals 13 residues. CDR1 is SGHDT, CDR2 YYEEEE, per germline. The CDR3 region is CASSLGRGSEAFF. CDR3 coding DNA: TGTGCCAGCAGCTTGGGTAGGGGTTCTGAAGCTTTCTTT.

J is TRBJ2-1 and V is TRBV7-2; 9 positions agree with TRBD2. V dropped 5 bases and J dropped 10; count of bases not matched to a gene: 12. CDR1 is SGHTA, CDR2 FQGNSA, per germline. There are 15 residues in the CDR3. The CDR3: CASSRIYGGGDEQFF. Here the CDR3 DNA reads TGTGCCAGCAGCCGGATTTATGGCGGGGGGGACGAGCAGTTCTTC.

This clone came up once. V and J are TRBV7-9 and TRBJ2-5; 12 bases align to TRBD2. CDR1 is SEHNR and CDR2 is FQNEAQ in the germline V gene (reference sequence). V shed 5 bases and J 5 bases; nucleotides not matched to a gene: 6. This CDR3 spans 15 amino acids. CDR3 sequence: CASSPSGGAGETQYF. The CDR3 DNA reads TGTGCCAGCAGCCCTAGCGGGGGGGCTGGTGAGACCCAGTACTTC.

V is TRBV19 and J is TRBJ1-1, with a tentative D call TRBD1 (5 bases). The ends were cut back, 6 bases at V and 6 bases at J, with 14 bases in the middle. CDR1 is LNHDA and CDR2 is SQIVND in the germline V gene (reference sequence). CDR3 length equals 13 residues. This chain's CDR3 is CASSPDPGAEAFF. CDR3 coding DNA: TGTGCCAGTAGCCCCGACCCGGGGGCTGAAGCTTTCTTT.

The chain has TRBV7-2 and TRBJ2-7; 10 bases agree with TRBD1. The CDR3 consists of 16 residues. After removal of 4 bases from V and 3 bases from J, the junction contained 9 bases not matched to a gene. The V gene's germline CDR1 is SGHTA and CDR2 FQGNSA. The CDR3: CASSSRIGQGGYEQYF. DNA of the CDR3: TGTGCCAGCAGCTCACGAATCGGACAGGGGGGCTACGAGCAGTACTTC.

There are a few counts of this clone. The chain couples TRBV6-6 to TRBJ2-2; the D is unclear. From germline, CDR1 is MNHNY and CDR2 SVGAGI (reference sequence). This CDR3 spans 12 amino acids. Trimming stripped 7 bases from V and 2 bases from J, with 5 bases between. The CDR3 here is CASNQNTGELFF. CDR3 DNA sequence: TGTGCCAGCAATCAAAACACCGGGGAGCTGTTTTTT.

The count of this clone is one. The rearrangement uses TRBV12-5 and TRBJ2-7, with a tentative D call TRBD2 (6 bases). CDR3 size: 14 residues. CDR1 is LGHNT, CDR2 FRNRAP, per germline. Trimming took off 2 bases at V and 4 bases at J, with 12 bases between the two ends. The CDR3 here is CASGLMGLEYEQYF. The CDR3 DNA is TGTGCTAGTGGTTTGATGGGACTCGAATACGAGCAGTACTTC.

The genes are TRBV6-1 and TRBJ1-1; D perhaps matches TRBD1 (6 bases). Germline values: CDR1 MNHNS, CDR2 SASEGT. The CDR3 has 15 residues. The V and J ends lost 4 bases and 4 bases respectively, with 16 bases between them. In DNA form, the CDR3 reads TGTGCCAGCAGTGTTCTCAGGGGACCTGGCACTGAAGCTTTCTTT. Translation: CASSVLRGPGTEAFF.

The rearrangement links TRBV7-6 to TRBJ2-1, with 10 bases that match TRBD2. The CDR3 spans 16 residues. CDR1 and CDR2 (germline): SGHVS, FNYEAQ. With V trimmed by 5 bases and J by 4 bases, 8 bases remained unmatched. The CDR3 DNA reads as TGTGCCAGCAGCCCAAGCGGGGGGGCCAGTTACAATGAGCAGTTCTTC. It encodes CASSPSGGASYNEQFF. The complete variable domain, with remaining parts taken from reference TRBV7-6 and TRBJ2-1, reads GAGVSQSPRYKVTKRGQDVALRCDPISGHVSLYWYRQALGQGPEFLTYFNYEAQQDKSGLPNDRFSAERPEGSISTLTIQRTEQRDSAMYRCASSPSGGASYNEQFFGPGTRLTVL.

The chain recombines TRBV28 with TRBJ1-5, with 7 bases identical to TRBD1. CDR1 is MDHEN and CDR2 is SYDVKM in the germline V gene. V shed 5 bases, J shed 1 base, and the junction held 8 bases outside the gene matches. This CDR3 contains 16 residues. DNA for the CDR3: TGTGCCAGCAGTGGAGGGGGCGCTGGGAGCAATCAGCCCCAGCATTTT. Translated, it gives CASSGGGAGSNQPQHF.

This clone occurred once. The rearrangement uses TRBV6-1 and TRBJ2-7; 7 nucleotides match TRBD1. There are 14 residues in the CDR3. After removal of 7 bases from V and 3 bases from J, the junction contained 9 bases not matched to a gene. The V gene's germline CDR1 is MNHNS and CDR2 SASEGT. CDR3 region: CASKRQGIIYEQYF. In DNA, the CDR3 is TGTGCCAGCAAAAGACAGGGTATTATCTACGAGCAGTACTTC.

The J gene is TRBJ1-1, the V gene TRBV18; D ambiguous. The CDR3 contains 14 residues. Trimming left V 4 bases short and J 1 base short, with 10 bases between. Germline assignment: CDR1 KGHSH and CDR2 LQKENI. CDR3 nucleotide sequence: TGTGCCAGCTCACTCTCCGGGCCGAACACTGAAGCTTTCTTT. It yields the protein CASSLSGPNTEAFF.

This clone was seen only once. The chain is built from TRBV7-9 and TRBJ1-4, with D perhaps matching TRBD1 (6 bases). The V end lost 5 bases, the J end lost 8 bases, and 18 bases lay between the germline ends. This CDR3 has 15 amino acids. Germline CDR1 is SEHNR and CDR2 is FQNEAQ (reference sequence). CDR3 nucleotides: TGTGCCAGCAGCCCAGGGGTCCGAGGTTGGGAAAAACTGTTTTTT. This codes for CASSPGVRGWEKLFF.

The chain recombines TRBV7-2 with TRBJ2-7; 9 bases match TRBD1. V lost 1 base, J lost 5 bases, and 6 bases stayed unmatched. This CDR3 contains 15 residues. Germline V gene lookup returns CDR1 SGHTA and CDR2 FQGNSA. The CDR3 protein is CASSLGGQGMNEQYF. Here the CDR3 DNA reads TGTGCCAGCAGCTTAGGAGGACAGGGGATGAACGAGCAGTACTTC.

The chain couples TRBV6-5 to TRBJ2-2; TRBD1 agrees at 8 bases. Trimming at V came to 7 bases and at J to 4 bases, leaving 5 bases not matched to a gene. Germline V gene sequence: CDR1 MNHEY, CDR2 SVGAGI. CDR3 length: 14 amino acids. The CDR3 protein is CASTRGQGTGELFF. DNA for the CDR3: TGTGCCAGCACCAGGGGGCAGGGCACCGGGGAGCTGTTTTTT.

The J gene is TRBJ1-2, the V gene TRBV7-8, with D perhaps matching TRBD1 (6 bases). CDR3 size: 17 residues. V was clipped by 5 bases and J by 4 bases, with 23 bases between them. Germline CDR1 reads SGHVS; CDR2 reads FQNEAQ. CDR3 residues: CASSPGVAGDPIYGYTF. CDR3 DNA: TGTGCCAGCAGCCCCGGAGTGGCAGGGGATCCAATCTATGGCTACACCTTC.

This chain connects TRBV30 to TRBJ1-6; TRBD1 agrees at 7 bases. This CDR3 spans 15 amino acids. Trimming took 3 bases from V and 10 from J; bases not matched to a gene: 12. Germline CDR1 reads GTSNPN; CDR2 reads SVGIG (reference sequence). The CDR3 loop reads CAWRGSRQGYSPLHF. The DNA for the CDR3 is TGTGCCTGGAGGGGCTCCCGACAGGGCTACTCACCCCTCCACTTT.

V and J are TRBV7-3 and TRBJ2-3; D call uncertain. CDR3 length: 14 residues. CDR1 SGHTA and CDR2 FQGTGA come from the germline V gene. Trimming cost V 5 bases and J 0 bases, with 9 bases left between them. The CDR3 protein is CASSIGRSTDTQYF. CDR3 DNA sequence: TGTGCCAGCAGCATAGGACGCAGCACAGATACGCAGTATTTT. Looking up the rest from reference TRBV7-3 and TRBJ2-3 gives the full variable domain: GAGVSQTPSNKVTEKGKYVELRCDPISGHTALYWYRQSLGQGPEFLIYFQGTGAADDSGLPNDRFFAVRPEGSVSTLKIQRTERGDSAVYLCASSIGRSTDTQYFGPGTRLTVL.

V and J are TRBV4-1 and TRBJ2-2, with D perhaps assigned TRBD1 or TRBD2 (7 bases each). CDR1 is MGHRA, CDR2 YSYEKL, per germline. The CDR3 is 17 residues long. The V and J ends lost 0 bases and 4 bases respectively, with 15 bases between them. The CDR3 loop reads CASSQEGRGRVTGELFF. The CDR3 coding sequence is TGCGCCAGCAGCCAAGAGGGCAGGGGGAGGGTCACCGGGGAGCTGTTTTTT.

The gene calls are TRBV9 and TRBJ1-2, with 7 bases fitting TRBD1. Germline CDR1 SGDLS, CDR2 YYNGEE. CDR3 length equals 17 residues. V was clipped by 1 base and J by 3 bases; unmatched bases: 12. CDR3 in DNA: TGTGCCAGCAGCGTAAGTGGCGGTAGGGGGCTGGACTATGGCTACACCTTC. Translating gives CASSVSGGRGLDYGYTF.

This chain uses TRBV2 with TRBJ2-6; D assignment may be TRBD1 or TRBD2 (6 bases each). This CDR3 contains 12 residues. V lost 7 bases to trimming and J lost 15 bases, with 16 bases between them. The germline V gene encodes CDR1 SNHLY and CDR2 FYNNEI. The CDR3 here is CASTPQGGHLTF. The DNA of the CDR3 is TGTGCCAGCACACCTCAAGGGGGGCACCTGACTTTC. Full variable domain (remainder filled in from reference TRBV2 and TRBJ2-6): EPEVTQTPSHQVTQMGQEVILRCVPISNHLYFYWYRQILGQKVEFLVSFYNNEISEKSEIFDDQFSVERPDGSNFTLKIRSTKLEDSAMYFCASTPQGGHLTFGAGSRLTVL.

The chain joins TRBV19 to TRBJ1-5, with D maybe TRBD1 (5 bases). Trimming removed 5 bases from V and 12 bases from J, with 14 bases in between. The CDR3 has 12 amino acids. The germline V gene has CDR1 LNHDA and CDR2 SQIVND (reference sequence). The CDR3 spells CASSRGILGQHF. As DNA, the CDR3 is TGTGCCAGTAGTCGGGGGATTCTGGGCCAGCATTTT.

The chain has TRBV5-1 and TRBJ1-1, with D unresolved. The V gene lost 0 bases and the J gene lost 0 bases, with 6 bases spanning the gap. The CDR3 covers 14 residues. Per germline, CDR1 SGHRS and CDR2 YFSETQ. The CDR3 DNA sequence: TGCGCCAGCAGCTTGGCACAGATGAACACTGAAGCTTTCTTT. It specifies CASSLAQMNTEAFF.